The 26 T cell receptor beta chains in this list originate from one sample, sequenced in a study of blood T cell repertoires in COVID-19. The repertoire was sequenced with immunoSEQ multiplex PCR; TCRdb's copy has only in-frame clones and lacks some. Found here are approximately 450,000 clones, approximately 90% of them singletons; the top ten hold 4% to 5.5%. The specimen was peripheral blood. The receptors stem from a woman between 25 and 40 years old with acute or convalescent COVID-19.

The V call is TRBV10-3, the J call TRBJ2-7; 7 bases line up with TRBD1. CDR1 and CDR2 (germline): ENHRY, SYGVKD. The J segment lost 5 bases and the V segment lost 0 bases, leaving 7 bases of the junction unmatched. The CDR3 covers 15 residues. This CDR3 reads CAISESGTVANEQYF. The CDR3 nucleotides are TGTGCCATCAGTGAGTCTGGGACAGTAGCCAACGAGCAGTACTTC.

This clone was counted between two and nine times. This chain connects TRBV2 to TRBJ2-5; TRBD1 matches at 7 bases. Losses at the gene ends were 6 bases for V and 4 bases for J; bases not matched to a gene: 8. CDR1 SNHLY and CDR2 FYNNEI come from the germline V gene. The CDR3 covers 14 residues. The CDR3 sequence is CASRPDRATETQYF. The DNA for the CDR3 is TGTGCCAGCAGGCCAGACAGGGCTACAGAGACCCAGTACTTC.

J is TRBJ2-7 and V is TRBV5-4, with 7 nucleotides matching TRBD1. The CDR3 has 12 amino acids. The V gene's germline CDR1 is SGHNT and CDR2 YYREEE (reference sequence). After removal of 3 bases from V and 3 bases from J, the junction contained 0 bases not matched to a gene. Here the CDR3 DNA reads TGTGCCAGCAGCTGGGACAGCTACGAGCAGTACTTC. It specifies CASSWDSYEQYF.

This chain uses TRBV28 with TRBJ1-2; the match to TRBD1 covers 8 bases. The CDR3 contains 15 residues. Trimming cost V 6 bases and J 0 bases; bases outside gene matches: 6. The germline V gene encodes CDR1 MDHEN and CDR2 SYDVKM. CDR3 residues: CASRRTGPANYGYTF. The CDR3 DNA follows: TGTGCCAGCAGGCGGACAGGGCCAGCTAACTATGGCTACACCTTC.

The chain employs TRBV7-2 and TRBJ2-7, with 7 bases matching TRBD1. The CDR3 spans 14 residues. Losses at the gene ends were 6 bases for V and 2 bases for J; bases not matched to a gene: 7. Germline V gene lookup returns CDR1 SGHTA and CDR2 FQGNSA. The CDR3 sequence: CASSKNRGAYEQYF. Written as DNA, the CDR3 is TGTGCCAGCAGTAAAAACAGGGGAGCCTACGAGCAGTACTTC.

The V call is TRBV5-4, the J call TRBJ1-2; D is ambiguous. Germline V gene lookup returns CDR1 SGHNT and CDR2 YYREEE (reference sequence). V lost 0 bases and J 2 bases, leaving 5 bases between the germline ends. This CDR3 is built from 13 residues. The CDR3 region has the DNA TGTGCCAGCAGCTTGGTGCAGAACTATGGCTACACCTTC. Residues: CASSLVQNYGYTF.

The rearrangement uses TRBV5-4 and TRBJ2-2; TRBD1 agrees at 10 bases. The CDR3 runs to 16 residues. Trimming removed 4 bases from V and 1 base from J; junction bases left unmatched: 4. Per the germline V gene, CDR1 is SGHNT and CDR2 is YYREEE (reference sequence). As DNA, the CDR3 is TGTGCCAGCAGCGCAAGGGACAGGGGGAACACCGGGGAGCTGTTTTTT. Its translation: CASSARDRGNTGELFF.

The CDR3 reads CASSYSGDSTDTQYF. DNA for the CDR3: TGTGCCAGCAGTTATTCGGGGGACAGCACAGATACGCAGTATTTT. This chain links TRBV6-2 or TRBV6-3 with TRBJ2-3; D is possibly TRBD2 (6 bases). Germline CDR1 MNHEY, CDR2 SVGEGT. The CDR3 has 15 residues. Trimming shortened V by 3 bases and J by 0 bases, and 10 bases separated the two germline ends.

The gene calls are TRBV28 and TRBJ2-5; D is undetermined. V was pared by 5 bases and J by 1 base, with 2 bases between. Germline CDR1 reads MDHEN; CDR2 reads SYDVKM. The CDR3 is 11 residues long. CDR3 amino acids: CASSLQETQYF. In DNA, the CDR3 is TGTGCCAGCAGTCTCCAAGAGACCCAGTACTTC. Supplemented by reference TRBV28 and TRBJ2-5, the full variable domain reads DVKVTQSSRYLVKRTGEKVFLECVQDMDHENMFWYRQDPGLGLRLIYFSYDVKMKEKGDIPEGYSVSREKKERFSLILESASTNQTSMYLCASSLQETQYFGPGTRLLVL.

This rearrangement joins TRBV14 to TRBJ2-1; 9 bases are shared with TRBD2. The CDR3 covers 16 residues. Germline values: CDR1 SGHDN, CDR2 FVKESK. The junction had 5 bases not matched to a gene; V was cut back by 1 base and J by 4 bases. The CDR3 loop is CASSQVRSGGYNEQFF. The CDR3 region has the DNA TGTGCCAGCAGCCAAGTAAGGAGCGGGGGGTACAATGAGCAGTTCTTC.

V and J are TRBV5-4 and TRBJ2-1; possible D gene TRBD1, 6 bases. The CDR3 is made up of 14 amino acids. V shed 4 bases and J shed 4 bases, with 12 bases lying between them. In germline, CDR1 is SGHNT, CDR2 YYREEE (reference sequence). DNA of the CDR3: TGTGCCAGCAGCAAGGACAGTCTTTACAATGAGCAGTTCTTC. Protein sequence: CASSKDSLYNEQFF.

The V gene is TRBV10-3, the J gene TRBJ2-3; perhaps TRBD2 as D (5 bases). In germline, CDR1 is ENHRY, CDR2 SYGVKD. This CDR3 is 15 amino acids long. Trimming removed 0 bases from V and 5 bases from J, with 12 bases in between. Written as DNA, the CDR3 is TGTGCCATCAGTGAGTCAGTCGTTGCGGGAGATACGCAGTATTTT. It codes for CAISESVVAGDTQYF.

The gene calls are TRBV11-3 and TRBJ2-3; TRBD2 agrees at 7 bases. This CDR3 region has 15 residues. In germline, CDR1 is SGHNT, CDR2 YENEEA. The J segment lost 3 bases and the V segment lost 5 bases, leaving 8 bases of the junction unmatched. CDR3 sequence (DNA): TGTGCCAGCAGCGCCCGACTAGCAGGAACAGATACGCAGTATTTT. It encodes CASSARLAGTDTQYF.

This rearrangement joins TRBV5-1 to TRBJ2-7; D is perhaps TRBD1 (5 bases). V lost 4 bases and J 3 bases, leaving 14 bases between the germline ends. The CDR3 is made up of 14 amino acids. The germline V gene has CDR1 SGHRS and CDR2 YFSETQ. CDR3 region: CASSIDSRYYEQYF. In DNA form, the CDR3 reads TGCGCCAGCAGCATCGACAGCCGTTACTACGAGCAGTACTTC.

In its sample, this clone was seen a few times. The chain couples TRBV4-2 to TRBJ1-6; 10 bases are a match to TRBD1. Looked up from germline, CDR1 is LGHNA and CDR2 is YNFKEQ. This CDR3 region has 19 residues. V dropped 1 base and J dropped 5; count of bases not matched to a gene: 11. The CDR3 coding sequence is TGTGCCAGCAGCCAAGCGGTCTCGGGACAGGGGCGAGATAATTCACCCCTCCACTTT. Amino acid sequence: CASSQAVSGQGRDNSPLHF.

The chain recombines TRBV29-1 with TRBJ1-2, with 8 bases aligning to TRBD1. CDR1 and CDR2 from the germline V gene are SQVTM and ANQGSEA. This CDR3 comprises 12 residues. The junction had 4 bases not matched to a gene; V was cut back by 4 bases and J by 6 bases. The DNA of the CDR3 is TGCAGCGTTGTAGGGACAGGAAATGGCTACACCTTC. It translates to CSVVGTGNGYTF.

V and J are TRBV20-1 and TRBJ2-5, with 8 bases aligning to TRBD2. The CDR3 runs 15 residues. Germline CDR1 DFQATT, CDR2 SNEGSKA (reference sequence). Trimming cost V 3 bases and J 1 base; bases outside gene matches: 7. CDR3 sequence reads: CSASGFLAGQETQYF. The DNA of the CDR3 is TGCAGTGCTAGTGGTTTCCTAGCGGGCCAAGAGACCCAGTACTTC.

The chain carries TRBV28 and TRBJ2-1; 8 nucleotides agree with TRBD2. This CDR3 is built from 16 residues. CDR1 and CDR2 (germline): MDHEN, SYDVKM. The trim removed 6 bases at V and 0 bases at J, leaving 7 bases unmatched. DNA of the CDR3: TGTGCCAGCAGCCACGGGGGGGCAAGCTCCTACAATGAGCAGTTCTTC. Amino acids: CASSHGGASSYNEQFF.

This chain joins TRBV11-2 and TRBJ1-1; possibly TRBD1 for D (5 bases). The CDR3 sequence is 13 residues long. The germline V and J ends were trimmed by 0 bases and 8 bases, with 10 bases remaining between them. The germline V gene has CDR1 SGHAT and CDR2 FQNNGV. The DNA for the CDR3 is TGTGCCAGCAGCTTAGACCTTGGGGGGGAAGCTTTCTTT. The encoded protein is CASSLDLGGEAFF.

This chain connects TRBV2 to TRBJ2-2; TRBD1 matches 9 bases. Germline CDR1 reads SNHLY; CDR2 reads FYNNEI. The CDR3 length is 15 residues. The trim removed 6 bases at V and 6 bases at J, leaving 8 bases unmatched. CDR3 region: CASRADRGFPGELFF. The CDR3 nucleotides read TGTGCCAGCAGGGCCGACAGGGGGTTCCCCGGGGAGCTGTTTTTT.

The gene calls are TRBV6-5 and TRBJ1-1, with D perhaps TRBD1 (6 bases). Trimming took off 2 bases at V and 8 bases at J, with 21 bases between the two ends. The CDR3 is made up of 16 amino acids. Germline V gene sequence: CDR1 MNHEY, CDR2 SVGAGI. In nucleotides, the CDR3 is TGTGCCAGCAGTTACGCAGAGGGCCTGGGGCAGGGGGAAGCTTTCTTT. Residues: CASSYAEGLGQGEAFF.

The chain combines TRBV7-3 with TRBJ2-5; 10 positions match TRBD2. This CDR3 is built from 15 residues. Germline lookup yields CDR1 SGHTA and CDR2 FQGTGA. Trimming at V came to 6 bases and at J to 5 bases, leaving 9 bases not matched to a gene. The CDR3 coding sequence is TGTGCCAGCAGAGAAAGCGGGGGGGCCTTGGAGACCCAGTACTTC. This translates into CASRESGGALETQYF.

The rearrangement links TRBV19 to TRBJ2-7, with 7 bases that match TRBD2. The CDR3 contains 13 residues. Germline CDR1 reads LNHDA; CDR2 reads SQIVND (reference sequence). V gave up 5 bases and J gave up 1 base; unmatched junction bases: 2. The CDR3 nucleotides read TGTGCCAGTAGTCCCGGGAGGTCCTACGAGCAGTACTTC. Amino acids: CASSPGRSYEQYF.

This clone was counted a single time. This rearrangement joins TRBV7-9 to TRBJ1-6; 8 bases agree with TRBD1. J gave up 8 bases and V 1 base, and 13 bases lay outside the gene matches. The CDR3 is 18 residues long. Germline V gene data show CDR1 as SEHNR and CDR2 as FQNEAQ (reference sequence). The CDR3 loop reads CASSLGRVGRGPDSPLHF. CDR3 nucleotide sequence: TGTGCCAGCAGCTTAGGCCGTGTCGGCAGGGGGCCGGATTCACCCCTCCACTTT.

The gene calls are TRBV6-6 and TRBJ1-2; no reliable D call. The CDR3 extends over 13 amino acids. CDR1 is MNHNY and CDR2 is SVGAGI in the germline V gene (reference sequence). The V gene lost 5 bases and the J gene lost 7 bases, with 14 bases spanning the gap. The chain's CDR3 is CASSRSGGSGYTF. In nucleotides, the CDR3 is TGTGCCAGCAGTCGATCGGGCGGGAGTGGCTACACCTTC.

The rearrangement links TRBV19 to TRBJ2-3; 10 bases are shared with TRBD2. Germline CDR1 is LNHDA and CDR2 is SQIVND (reference sequence). CDR3 length: 19 residues. The V segment lost 0 bases and the J segment 2 bases; nucleotides outside the gene matches: 11. CDR3 in DNA: TGTGCCAGTAGTATAGAACTAGCGGGGTACTGGTTCAACACAGATACGCAGTATTTT. The encoded protein is CASSIELAGYWFNTDTQYF.